This paragraph covers one TCR beta chain sequence. This record comes from a study of blood T cell repertoires in COVID-19. Across the study: T cells, B-cell-depleted T cells, or PBMCs supplied cDNA or gDNA.

Germline loops: CDR1 SGHNT, CDR2 YYREEE (reference sequence). The CDR3 sequence is 12 residues long. Between the trimmed V and J ends, which lost 0 bases and 11 bases, there was a span of 10 bases. Per the original data handling: Researchers report that nucleated cell counts were estimated from reference gene primer amplification. Produced via immunoSEQ multiplex PCR; TCRdb's table is partial and in-frame only. The V and J calls and the clone size are those of that table, but D and trimming were determined from the DNA. The sample contains some 120,000 clones, approximately 84% of which appear only once.

Specimen: peripheral blood. J is TRBJ2-3 and V is TRBV5-4, with a weak D call TRBD2 (5 bases). The clonotype comes from a woman aged 45-60 years who had recovered from COVID-19. For the CDR3, the DNA is TGTGCCAGCAGCTTGGACCAAAGCGGGCAGTATTTT. It codes for CASSLDQSGQYF.